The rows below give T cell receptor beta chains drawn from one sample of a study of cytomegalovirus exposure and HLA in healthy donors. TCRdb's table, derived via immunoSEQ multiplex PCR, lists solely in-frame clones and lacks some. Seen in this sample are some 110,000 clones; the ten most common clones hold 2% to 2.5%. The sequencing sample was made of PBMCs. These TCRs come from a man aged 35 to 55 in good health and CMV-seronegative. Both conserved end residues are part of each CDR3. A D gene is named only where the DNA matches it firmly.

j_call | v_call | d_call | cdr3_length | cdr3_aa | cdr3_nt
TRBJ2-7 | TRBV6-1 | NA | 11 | CASRVIYEQYF | TGTGCCAGCAGGGTTATCTACGAGCAGTACTTC
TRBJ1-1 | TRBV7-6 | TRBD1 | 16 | CASSPARGQLNTEAFF | TGTGCCAGCAGCCCAGCCCGGGGACAGCTGAACACTGAAGCTTTCTTT
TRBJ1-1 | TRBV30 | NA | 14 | CAWRVRGRITEAFF | TGTGCCTGGAGAGTCCGGGGTCGTATCACTGAAGCTTTCTTT
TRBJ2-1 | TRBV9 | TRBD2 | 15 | CASSVESGRAYEQFF | TGTGCCAGCAGCGTAGAGAGCGGGAGGGCCTATGAGCAGTTCTTC
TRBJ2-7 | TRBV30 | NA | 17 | CAWNHRIGGSPSYEQYF | TGTGCCTGGAATCACCGCATCGGGGGATCACCCTCCTACGAGCAGTACTTC
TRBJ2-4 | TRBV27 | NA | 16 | CASSTPRQVAKNIQYF | TGTGCCAGCAGCACCCCCCGACAGGTAGCCAAAAACATTCAGTACTTC
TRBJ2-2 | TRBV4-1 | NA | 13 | CASSQRYTGELFF | TGCGCCAGCAGCCAACGGTACACCGGGGAGCTGTTTTTT
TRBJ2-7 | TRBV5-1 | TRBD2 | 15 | CASSPSTSGLYEQYF | TGCGCCAGCAGCCCGTCGACTAGCGGGTTATACGAGCAGTACTTC
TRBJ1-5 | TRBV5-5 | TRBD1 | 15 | CASSLDGTAGAPQHF | TGTGCCAGCAGCTTGGATGGGACAGCGGGGGCACCCCAGCATTTT
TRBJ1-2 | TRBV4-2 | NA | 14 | CASSPPGRADGYTF | TGTGCCAGCAGCCCCCCGGGGAGGGCGGATGGCTACACCTTC
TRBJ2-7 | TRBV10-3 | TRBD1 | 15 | CAISESGDRVLRQYF | TGTGCCATCAGTGAGTCGGGGGACAGGGTCTTACGCCAGTACTTC
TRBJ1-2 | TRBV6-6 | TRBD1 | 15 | CASSYFQTGGYGYTF | TGTGCCAGCAGTTACTTCCAAACAGGGGGCTATGGCTACACCTTC
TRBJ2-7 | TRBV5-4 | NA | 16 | CASSWGPGQGTYEQYF | TGTGCCAGCAGCTGGGGACCGGGGCAGGGGACCTACGAGCAGTACTTC
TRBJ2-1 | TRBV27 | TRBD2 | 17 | CASSFRRTSGFYNEQFF | TGTGCCAGCAGTTTCCGCCGGACTAGCGGGTTTTACAATGAGCAGTTCTTC
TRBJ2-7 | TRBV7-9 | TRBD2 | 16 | CASGGTSGRLSYEQYF | TGTGCCAGCGGCGGGACTAGCGGGCGTTTATCCTACGAGCAGTACTTC
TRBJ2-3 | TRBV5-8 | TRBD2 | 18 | CASSLGRASGTSTDTQYF | TGTGCCAGCAGCTTGGGTCGGGCTAGCGGGACTAGCACAGATACGCAGTATTTT
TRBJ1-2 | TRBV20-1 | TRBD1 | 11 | CSAPQGAGYTF | TGCAGTGCCCCCCAGGGGGCTGGCTACACCTTC
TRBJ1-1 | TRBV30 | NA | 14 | CAWTTGLGNTEAFF | TGTGCCTGGACTACGGGACTGGGGAACACTGAAGCTTTCTTT
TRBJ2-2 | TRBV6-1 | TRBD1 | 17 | CASSERGQGLGTGELFF | TGTGCCAGCAGTGAAAGGGGACAGGGGCTGGGCACCGGGGAGCTGTTTTTT
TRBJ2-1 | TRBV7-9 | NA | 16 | CASSPPSGGYVNEQFF | TGTGCCAGCAGCCCCCCGAGCGGAGGGTACGTCAATGAGCAGTTCTTC
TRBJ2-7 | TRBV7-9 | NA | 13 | CASSSIQGSEQYF | TGTGCCAGCAGCTCAATACAGGGATCCGAGCAGTACTTC
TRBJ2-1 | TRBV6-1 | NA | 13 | CASQPGSYNEQFF | TGTGCCAGCCAGCCGGGGTCCTACAATGAGCAGTTCTTC
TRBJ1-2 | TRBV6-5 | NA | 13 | CASRNGANYGYTF | TGTGCCAGCAGGAATGGAGCTAACTATGGCTACACCTTC
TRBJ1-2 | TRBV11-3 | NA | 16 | CASSLDRVGAHYGYTF | TGTGCCAGCAGCTTAGATCGTGTGGGGGCTCACTATGGCTACACCTTC
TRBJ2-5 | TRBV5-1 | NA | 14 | CASSSRSPEETQYF | TGCGCCAGCAGCTCTAGATCGCCGGAGGAGACCCAGTACTTC
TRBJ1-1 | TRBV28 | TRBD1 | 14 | CASSGTGPNTEAFF | TGTGCCAGCAGTGGGACAGGGCCTAACACTGAAGCTTTCTTT
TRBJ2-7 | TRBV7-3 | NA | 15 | CASSFTGSGVYEQYF | TGTGCCAGCAGCTTTACGGGATCGGGCGTGTACGAGCAGTACTTC
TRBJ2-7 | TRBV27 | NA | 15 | CASSWEGVGGYEQYF | TGTGCCAGCAGTTGGGAGGGGGTGGGGGGCTACGAGCAGTACTTC
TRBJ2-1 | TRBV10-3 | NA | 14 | CAIARGVLENEQFF | TGTGCCATAGCCAGGGGGGTTTTGGAGAATGAGCAGTTCTTC
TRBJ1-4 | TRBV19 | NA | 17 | CASSMGGTPGDNEKLFF | TGTGCCAGTAGTATGGGTGGGACGCCGGGAGATAATGAAAAACTGTTTTTT
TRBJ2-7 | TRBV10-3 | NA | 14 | CAISVQASSYEQYF | TGTGCCATCAGTGTACAGGCCAGCTCCTACGAGCAGTACTTC
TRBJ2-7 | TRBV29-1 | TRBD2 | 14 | CSVDAGLVGNEQYF | TGCAGCGTTGATGCGGGACTAGTCGGGAACGAGCAGTACTTC
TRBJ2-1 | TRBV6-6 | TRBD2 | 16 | CASTYSGLSSYNEQFF | TGTGCCAGCACCTATAGCGGGCTAAGCTCCTACAATGAGCAGTTCTTC
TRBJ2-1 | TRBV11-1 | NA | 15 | CASSLDGSRHNEQFF | TGTGCCAGCAGCTTAGATGGATCCAGGCACAATGAGCAGTTCTTC
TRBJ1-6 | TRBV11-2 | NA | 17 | CASSLEPGTGEDSPLHF | TGTGCCAGCAGCTTGGAGCCGGGCACGGGAGAAGATTCACCCCTCCACTTT
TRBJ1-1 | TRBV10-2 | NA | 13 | CARRTDMNTEAFF | TGCGCCAGAAGGACAGACATGAACACTGAAGCTTTCTTT
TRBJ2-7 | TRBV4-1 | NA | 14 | CASSQEGYRGEQYF | TGCGCCAGCAGCCAAGAGGGGTATAGGGGCGAGCAGTACTTC
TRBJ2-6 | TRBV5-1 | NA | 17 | CASLPLGALGGANVLTF | TGCGCCAGCCTCCCCCTAGGGGCGCTGGGTGGGGCCAACGTCCTGACTTTC
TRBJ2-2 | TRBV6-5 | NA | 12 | CASTPRAGELFF | TGTGCCAGCACCCCTCGGGCCGGGGAGCTGTTTTTT
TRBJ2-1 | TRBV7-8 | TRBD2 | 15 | CASSLRASGSDEQFF | TGTGCCAGCAGCTTAAGGGCTAGCGGGAGTGATGAGCAGTTCTTC
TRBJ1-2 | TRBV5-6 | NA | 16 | CASSLAKSAQTGGYTF | TGTGCCAGCAGCTTGGCCAAATCAGCCCAGACGGGTGGCTACACCTTC
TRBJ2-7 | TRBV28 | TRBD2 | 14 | CASSSPGLEYEQYF | TGTGCCAGCAGTTCCCCGGGACTAGAATACGAGCAGTACTTC
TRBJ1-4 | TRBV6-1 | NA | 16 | CASSETPARHNEKLFF | TGTGCCAGCAGTGAAACCCCTGCCAGGCATAATGAAAAACTGTTTTTT
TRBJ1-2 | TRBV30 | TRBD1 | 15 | CAWNRDRRSNYGYTF | TGTGCCTGGAACCGGGACAGGCGATCTAACTATGGCTACACCTTC
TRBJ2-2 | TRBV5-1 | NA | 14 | CASSLTPNTGELFF | TGCGCCAGCAGCCTGACACCGAACACCGGGGAGCTGTTTTTT
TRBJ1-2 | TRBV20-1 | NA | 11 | CSAPRVYGYTF | TGCAGTGCCCCCCGGGTCTATGGCTACACCTTC
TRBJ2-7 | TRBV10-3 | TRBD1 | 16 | CAISDQTGVGSYEQYF | TGTGCCATCAGTGACCAGACAGGGGTCGGTTCCTACGAGCAGTACTTC
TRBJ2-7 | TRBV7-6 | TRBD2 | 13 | CASSLGLADEQYF | TGTGCCAGCAGCTTAGGGCTAGCGGACGAGCAGTACTTC
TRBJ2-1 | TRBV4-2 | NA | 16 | CASSQDIKSAGSEQFF | TGTGCCAGCAGCCAAGATATTAAATCCGCGGGAAGTGAGCAGTTCTTC
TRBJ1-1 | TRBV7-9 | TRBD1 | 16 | CASSLRPGQGDTEAFF | TGTGCCAGCAGCTTACGCCCGGGGCAGGGGGACACTGAAGCTTTCTTT
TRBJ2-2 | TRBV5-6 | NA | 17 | CASSLGLGSAITGELFF | TGTGCCAGCAGCTTGGGTCTGGGTAGCGCGATCACCGGGGAGCTGTTTTTT
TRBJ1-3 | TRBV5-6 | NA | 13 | CASSLDPVNTIYF | TGTGCCAGCAGCTTGGATCCCGTCAACACCATATATTTT